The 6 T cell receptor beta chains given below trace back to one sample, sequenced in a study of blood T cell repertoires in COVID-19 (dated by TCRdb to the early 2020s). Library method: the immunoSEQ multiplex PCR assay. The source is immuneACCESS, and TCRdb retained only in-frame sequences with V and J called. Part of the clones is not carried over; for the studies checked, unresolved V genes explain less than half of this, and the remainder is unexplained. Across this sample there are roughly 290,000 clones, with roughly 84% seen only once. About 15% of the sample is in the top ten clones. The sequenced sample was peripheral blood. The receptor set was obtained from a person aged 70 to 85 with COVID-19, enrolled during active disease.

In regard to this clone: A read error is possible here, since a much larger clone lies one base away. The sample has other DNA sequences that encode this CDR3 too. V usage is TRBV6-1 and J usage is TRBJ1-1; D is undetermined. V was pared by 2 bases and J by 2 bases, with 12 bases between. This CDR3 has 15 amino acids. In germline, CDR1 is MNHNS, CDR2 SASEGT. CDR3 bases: TGTGCCAGCAGTGAAAGCCCGGGTCTAAACACTGAAGCTTTCTTT. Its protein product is CASSESPGLNTEAFF.

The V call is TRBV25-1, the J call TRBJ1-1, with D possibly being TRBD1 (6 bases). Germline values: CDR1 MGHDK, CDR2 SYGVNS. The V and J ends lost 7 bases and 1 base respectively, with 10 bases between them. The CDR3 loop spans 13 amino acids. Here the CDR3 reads CASTRGGNTEAFF. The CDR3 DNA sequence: TGTGCCAGCACCCGAGGGGGGAACACTGAAGCTTTCTTT.

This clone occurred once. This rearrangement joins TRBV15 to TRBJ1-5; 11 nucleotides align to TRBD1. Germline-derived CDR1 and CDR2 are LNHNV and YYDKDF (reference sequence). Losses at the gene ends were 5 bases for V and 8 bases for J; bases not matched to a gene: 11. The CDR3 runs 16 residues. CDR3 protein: CATSRNGQGAFEPQHF. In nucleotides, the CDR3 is TGTGCCACCAGCCGGAACGGACAGGGGGCTTTTGAGCCCCAGCATTTT.

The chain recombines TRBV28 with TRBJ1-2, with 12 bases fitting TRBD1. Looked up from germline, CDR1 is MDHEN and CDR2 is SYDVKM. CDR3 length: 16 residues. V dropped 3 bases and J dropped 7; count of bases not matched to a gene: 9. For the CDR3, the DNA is TGTGCCAGCAGTTTCCCGCGGGACAGGGGGCTTGGTGGCTACACCTTC. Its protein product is CASSFPRDRGLGGYTF.

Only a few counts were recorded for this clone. The CDR3 DNA sequence: TGTGCCAGCAGCGAACGGACAGCAACTAACTATGGCTACACCTTC. It encodes CASSERTATNYGYTF. The chain employs TRBV7-2 and TRBJ1-2; a weak D match, TRBD1 (6 bases). Germline CDR1 and CDR2: SGHTA and FQGNSA. V shed 5 bases and J shed 0 bases, with 13 bases lying between them. The CDR3 runs 15 residues.

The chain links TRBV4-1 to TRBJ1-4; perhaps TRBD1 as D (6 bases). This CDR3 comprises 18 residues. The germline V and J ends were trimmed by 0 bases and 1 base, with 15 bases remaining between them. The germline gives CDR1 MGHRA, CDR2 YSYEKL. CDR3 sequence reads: CASSQDHEGERTNEKLFF. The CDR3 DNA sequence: TGCGCCAGCAGCCAAGATCACGAGGGGGAGAGAACTAATGAAAAACTGTTTTTT.